Following are 25 T cell receptor beta chains from one sample sequenced in a study of Ad26.COV2.S vaccination and SARS-CoV-2 variants. Treatment reported: roughly 18 received Ad26.COV2.S at low or high dose, single or two shots; about 5 received placebo; per-sample allocation not given. Each sample was drawn 63 days after the first injection (of vaccine or placebo). Generated by immunoSEQ multiplex PCR, the TCRdb table keeps only in-frame clones and is missing some. The sample gives about 280,000 clones, 80% to 90% of which show up once; more than 2.5% is in the top ten. Specimen: peripheral blood, collected in a trial of Ad26.COV2.S vaccine versus placebo. These receptors originate from a person between 18 and 60 years old who received the Ad26.COV2.S COVID-19 vaccine or a placebo.

This clone has just one count. This chain uses TRBV7-2 with TRBJ2-5; D tentatively fits TRBD1 or TRBD2 (5 bases each). Trimming cost V 3 bases and J 5 bases, with 16 bases left between them. CDR3 length: 15 amino acids. Germline V CDR1 and CDR2: SGHTA, FQGNSA. Written as DNA, the CDR3 is TGTGCCAGCAGCTTTCAGGCAGGGCCGGGGGAGACCCAGTACTTC. This sequence encodes CASSFQAGPGETQYF.

The chain links TRBV11-1 to TRBJ2-7; 8 nucleotides match TRBD1. Germline V CDR1 and CDR2: SGHAT, FQDESV (reference sequence). The length of the CDR3 is 15 residues. Trimming removed 6 bases from V and 7 bases from J; junction bases left unmatched: 14. Here the CDR3 reads CASSPRRGQAAEQYF. In nucleotides, the CDR3 is TGTGCCAGCAGTCCACGAAGGGGACAGGCGGCGGAGCAGTACTTC.

The V and J genes are TRBV7-9 and TRBJ2-1; 8 nucleotides line up with TRBD1. The junction had 9 bases not matched to a gene; V was cut back by 4 bases and J by 7 bases. The CDR3 runs to 15 residues. CDR1 and CDR2 from the germline V gene are SEHNR and FQNEAQ (reference sequence). The CDR3 DNA reads as TGTGCCAGCAGCTCCGGAACAGGGGGTTTGAATGAGCAGTTCTTC. Amino acids: CASSSGTGGLNEQFF.

The J gene is TRBJ1-1, the V gene TRBV19; D perhaps matches TRBD1 (6 bases). Trimming pared 0 bases from V and 1 base from J, leaving 9 bases between. Germline CDR1 and CDR2: LNHDA and SQIVND (reference sequence). This CDR3 is built from 15 residues. The CDR3 DNA reads TGTGCCAGTAGTATAGAGGGGACATCGAACACTGAAGCTTTCTTT. This gives the protein CASSIEGTSNTEAFF.

The chain employs TRBV6-5 and TRBJ2-3; tentatively, D is TRBD2 (5 bases). The germline CDR1 and CDR2 sequences are MNHEY and SVGAGI. This CDR3 is built from 14 residues. Between the trimmed V and J ends, which lost 6 bases and 4 bases, there was a span of 14 bases. CDR3 in amino acids: CASSAGNVADTQYF. The CDR3 DNA reads TGTGCCAGCAGCGCCGGGAACGTTGCAGATACGCAGTATTTT.

The genes are TRBV11-3 and TRBJ2-1; D possibly uses TRBD1 or TRBD2 (5 bases each). The CDR3 is 15 amino acids. CDR1 is SGHNT, CDR2 YENEEA, per germline. The V end was cut by 1 base, the J end by 9 bases, with 16 bases between. This CDR3 is CASSLGGEFSGEQFF. The CDR3 region has the DNA TGTGCCAGCAGCTTAGGAGGGGAATTTTCCGGTGAGCAGTTCTTC.

This chain joins TRBV5-1 and TRBJ1-1, with 9 positions matching TRBD1. The germline V gene has CDR1 SGHRS and CDR2 YFSETQ. The CDR3 runs 14 residues. The trim removed 7 bases at V and 3 bases at J, leaving 7 bases unmatched. The CDR3 DNA reads TGCGCCAGCCAAGTGACAGGGGGATACACTGAAGCTTTCTTT. It is translated as CASQVTGGYTEAFF.

The count of this clone is one. The chain recombines TRBV5-4 with TRBJ2-7; 7 nucleotides line up with TRBD1. CDR3 length equals 13 residues. Germline V gives CDR1 SGHNT, CDR2 YYREEE (reference sequence). The ends lost 4 bases at V and 4 bases at J; junction bases unmatched: 5. This CDR3 is CASSPGQEYEQYF. In DNA, the CDR3 is TGTGCCAGCAGCCCCGGACAGGAATACGAGCAGTACTTC.

V is TRBV5-1 and J is TRBJ1-2, with 8 bases that match TRBD1. Germline trimming cut 0 bases from V and 2 bases from J; bases unmatched to any gene: 9. Looked up from germline, CDR1 is SGHRS and CDR2 is YFSETQ. CDR3 length equals 17 residues. The CDR3 spells CASSLESRDRKNYGYTF. The CDR3 DNA follows: TGCGCCAGCAGCTTGGAATCTAGGGACAGGAAGAACTATGGCTACACCTTC. Supplemented by reference TRBV5-1 and TRBJ1-2, the full variable domain reads KAGVTQTPRYLIKTRGQQVTLSCSPISGHRSVSWYQQTPGQGLQFLFEYFSETQRNKGNFPGRFSGRQFSNSRSEMNVSTLELGDSALYLCASSLESRDRKNYGYTFGSGTRLTVV.

V gene TRBV7-6 combines with J gene TRBJ2-7; possibly TRBD1 for D (5 bases). Trimming took 5 bases from V and 3 from J, leaving 20 bases between them. CDR1 is SGHVS, CDR2 FNYEAQ, per germline. This CDR3 spans 16 amino acids. The CDR3 DNA follows: TGTGCCAGCAGCCCCCCGTCCCAGGGATTGGACTACGAGCAGTACTTC. Its protein is CASSPPSQGLDYEQYF.

The CDR3 bases are TGTGCCAGCAGCTTAGCGGGGGGACTAGTCTCCTACGAGCAGTACTTC. This encodes CASSLAGGLVSYEQYF. V and J are TRBV7-2 and TRBJ2-7, with 8 bases that match TRBD2. The CDR3 is 16 residues long. The J segment lost 0 bases and the V segment lost 0 bases, leaving 4 bases of the junction unmatched. CDR1 and CDR2 from the germline V gene are SGHTA and FQGNSA.

The chain joins TRBV6-5 to TRBJ1-3; weak D call: TRBD1 (6 bases). Per germline, CDR1 MNHEY and CDR2 SVGAGI. The CDR3 runs 14 residues. V dropped 6 bases and J dropped 1 base, with 10 bases sitting between them. CDR3 residues: CASSAGQSGNTIYF. For the CDR3, the DNA is TGTGCCAGCAGCGCAGGACAGTCTGGAAACACCATATATTTT.

This clone turned up a few times. V gene TRBV6-5 combines with J gene TRBJ1-6; TRBD1 matches at 7 bases. The CDR3 runs to 15 residues. CDR1 is MNHEY and CDR2 is SVGAGI in the germline V gene. V lost 4 bases to trimming and J lost 6 bases; unmatched junction nucleotides: 6. DNA for the CDR3: TGTGCCAGCAGTTCCGACAGGGCCCCTAATTCACCCCTCCACTTT. Protein sequence: CASSSDRAPNSPLHF.

This chain uses TRBV19 with TRBJ2-7; no firm D call. The CDR3 sequence is 15 residues long. Trimming cost V 6 bases and J 4 bases, with 19 bases left between them. Per germline, CDR1 LNHDA and CDR2 SQIVND (reference sequence). The CDR3, as DNA: TGTGCCAGTAGAAAGGACGGAGCCGTCTCTTACGAGCAGTACTTC. It translates to CASRKDGAVSYEQYF. The full variable domain, with the rest looked up from reference TRBV19 and TRBJ2-7, is DGGITQSPKYLFRKEGQNVTLSCEQNLNHDAMYWYRQDPGQGLRLIYYSQIVNDFQKGDIAEGYSVSREKKESFPLTVTSAQKNPTAFYLCASRKDGAVSYEQYFGPGTRLTVT.

The rearrangement links TRBV2 to TRBJ2-2; 7 bases map to TRBD2. The germline V gene encodes CDR1 SNHLY and CDR2 FYNNEI. The junction had 7 bases not matched to a gene; V was cut back by 5 bases and J by 4 bases. This CDR3 spans 15 amino acids. The CDR3 DNA is TGTGCCAGCAGTTCCGGGGGGAGGAGCACCGGGGAGCTGTTTTTT. Encoded protein: CASSSGGRSTGELFF.

This chain uses TRBV2 with TRBJ2-3; 9 bases fit TRBD2. This CDR3 is 16 amino acids long. V dropped 5 bases and J dropped 1; count of bases not matched to a gene: 7. Germline-derived CDR1 and CDR2 are SNHLY and FYNNEI. The CDR3 is CASSRSSGTRTDTQYF. The DNA of the CDR3 is TGTGCCAGCAGTAGGTCTAGCGGGACCCGCACAGATACGCAGTATTTT.

This clone was detected a few times. V is TRBV6-6 and J is TRBJ1-1; 10 bases align to TRBD1. The CDR3 has 14 amino acids. Germline CDR1 and CDR2: MNHNY and SVGAGI (reference sequence). J gave up 2 bases and V 5 bases, and 2 bases lay outside the gene matches. CDR3 loop: CASSDRGPNTEAFF. The DNA for the CDR3 is TGTGCCAGCAGTGACAGGGGGCCCAACACTGAAGCTTTCTTT.

This chain uses TRBV7-9 with TRBJ1-2; D not certain. CDR1 is SEHNR, CDR2 FQNEAQ, per germline (reference sequence). The germline V and J ends were trimmed by 6 bases and 0 bases, with 14 bases remaining between them. The CDR3 has 15 residues. The CDR3 here is CASREGPGANYGYTF. Written as DNA, the CDR3 is TGTGCCAGCAGAGAAGGGCCAGGAGCTAACTATGGCTACACCTTC.

In this sample, this clone turned up a few times. The rearrangement uses TRBV18 and TRBJ1-5; D is possibly TRBD1 (6 bases). The CDR3 contains 13 residues. V shed 3 bases and J shed 5 bases, with 8 bases lying between them. The germline V gene has CDR1 KGHSH and CDR2 LQKENI. This CDR3 reads CASSPRTDQPQHF. Here the CDR3 DNA reads TGTGCCAGCTCACCGCGGACAGATCAGCCCCAGCATTTT.

This rearrangement joins TRBV7-2 to TRBJ1-3; the D is unclear. Trimming cost V 5 bases and J 1 base, with 9 bases left between them. CDR1 is SGHTA, CDR2 FQGNSA, per germline. This CDR3 has 14 residues. The CDR3 reads CASSPMASGNTIYF. In nucleotides, the CDR3 is TGTGCCAGCAGCCCGATGGCGTCTGGAAACACCATATATTTT.

This sequence joins TRBV5-6 and TRBJ1-1; D is perhaps TRBD1 (6 bases). The CDR3 has 17 amino acids. Per germline, CDR1 SGHDT and CDR2 YYEEEE. V was cut by 0 bases and J by 0 bases, with 15 bases left in between. The CDR3 region is CASSLDRVRKMNTEAFF. The CDR3 DNA sequence: TGTGCCAGCAGCTTGGACAGGGTGAGAAAGATGAACACTGAAGCTTTCTTT.

This chain connects TRBV6-5 to TRBJ2-3, with 10 bases aligning to TRBD2. The germline CDR1 and CDR2 sequences are MNHEY and SVGAGI. This CDR3 region has 16 residues. V was pared by 2 bases and J by 1 base, with 3 bases of the junction left unmatched. DNA for the CDR3: TGTGCCAGCAGTTACGCAGGACTAGCGGGCACAGATACGCAGTATTTT. Its translation is CASSYAGLAGTDTQYF.

In DNA form, the CDR3 reads TGCGCCAGCAGCCACCGACAGGGCCAGTACGAGCAGTACTTC. Protein sequence: CASSHRQGQYEQYF. The V gene is TRBV4-1, the J gene TRBJ2-7; 7 bases are a match to TRBD1. With V trimmed by 3 bases and J by 4 bases, 6 bases remained unmatched. Germline assignment: CDR1 MGHRA and CDR2 YSYEKL. The CDR3 length is 14 residues.

The chain links TRBV18 to TRBJ1-2; tentatively, D is TRBD1 (5 bases). CDR3 length: 15 amino acids. Between the trimmed V and J ends, which lost 1 base and 2 bases, there was a span of 11 bases. Germline values: CDR1 KGHSH, CDR2 LQKENI. CDR3 sequence: CASSPLRTRNYGYTF. CDR3 sequence (DNA): TGTGCCAGCTCACCACTGAGGACAAGAAACTATGGCTACACCTTC.

CDR3 sequence (DNA): TGTGCCAGTAGTCCGGGGGGGTTGGCTTCACCCCTCCACTTT. Its protein product is CASSPGGLASPLHF. The chain links TRBV19 to TRBJ1-6; TRBD1 is a possible D gene (5 bases). The CDR3 runs 14 residues. Between the trimmed V and J ends, which lost 5 bases and 9 bases, there was a span of 14 bases. Germline V gives CDR1 LNHDA, CDR2 SQIVND (reference sequence).